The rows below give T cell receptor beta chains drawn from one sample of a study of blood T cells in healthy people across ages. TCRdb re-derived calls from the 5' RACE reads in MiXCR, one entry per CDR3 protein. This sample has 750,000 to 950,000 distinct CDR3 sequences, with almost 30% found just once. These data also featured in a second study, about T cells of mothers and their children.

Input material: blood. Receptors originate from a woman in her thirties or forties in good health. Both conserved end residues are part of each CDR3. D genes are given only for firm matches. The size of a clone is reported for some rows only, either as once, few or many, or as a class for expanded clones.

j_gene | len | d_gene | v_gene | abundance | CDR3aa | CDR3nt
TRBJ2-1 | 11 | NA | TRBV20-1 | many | CRAAAGTEQFF | TGCAGAGCCGCGGCGGGGACTGAGCAGTTCTTC
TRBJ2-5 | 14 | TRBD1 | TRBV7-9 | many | CASSLRTGVGEQYF | TGTGCCAGCAGCCTTCGCACAGGGGTTGGGGAGCAGTACTTC
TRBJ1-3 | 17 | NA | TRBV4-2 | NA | CASSLEGGEGSGNTIYF | TGTGCCAGCAGCCTCGAAGGGGGGGAAGGGTCTGGAAACACCATATATTTT
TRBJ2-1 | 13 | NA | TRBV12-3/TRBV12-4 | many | CASSFGQPDWQFF | TGTGCCAGCAGTTTCGGGCAGCCCGACTGGCAGTTCTTC
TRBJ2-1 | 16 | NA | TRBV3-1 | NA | CASSQEGRAYYNEQFF | TGTGCCAGCAGCCAAGAAGGTAGAGCGTACTACAATGAGCAGTTCTTC
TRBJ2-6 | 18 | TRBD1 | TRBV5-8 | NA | CASSLTKGARLGANVLTF | TGTGCCAGCAGCTTGACGAAGGGGGCGAGGTTAGGGGCCAACGTCCTGACTTTC
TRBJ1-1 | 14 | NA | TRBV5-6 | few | CASSWGTSNTEAFF | TGTGCCAGCAGCTGGGGGACATCGAACACTGAAGCTTTCTTT
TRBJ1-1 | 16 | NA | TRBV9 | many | CASSKGNSNGITEAFF | TGTGCCAGCAGCAAAGGAAACTCAAACGGTATTACTGAAGCTTTCTTT
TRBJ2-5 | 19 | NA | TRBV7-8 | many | CASSPSPLLRLRGQETQYF | TGTGCCAGCAGCCCATCCCCCCTACTGCGGTTGAGGGGCCAAGAGACCCAGTACTTC
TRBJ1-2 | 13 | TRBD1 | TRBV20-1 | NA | CSAHSGTGSGYTF | TGCAGTGCGCATTCCGGGACAGGGAGTGGCTACACCTTC
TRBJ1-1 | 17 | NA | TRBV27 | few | CASSLAPGEGVNTEAFF | TGTGCCAGCAGTTTAGCCCCCGGGGAGGGAGTGAACACTGAAGCTTTCTTT
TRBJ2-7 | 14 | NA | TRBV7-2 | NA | CASSPMPASYEQYF | TGTGCCAGCAGCCCTATGCCAGCATCCTACGAGCAGTACTTC
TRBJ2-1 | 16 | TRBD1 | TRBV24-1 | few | CATSDSRQGASAGQFF | TGTGCCACCAGTGACTCTAGACAGGGGGCCTCAGCAGGGCAGTTCTTC
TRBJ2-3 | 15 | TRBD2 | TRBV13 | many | CASSLRTSGTDTQYF | TGTGCCAGCAGCTTACGGACTAGCGGCACAGATACGCAGTATTTT
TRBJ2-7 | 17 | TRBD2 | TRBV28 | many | CASSSRGLAGVSYEQYF | TGTGCCAGCAGTTCACGTGGACTAGCGGGGGTCTCCTACGAGCAGTACTTC
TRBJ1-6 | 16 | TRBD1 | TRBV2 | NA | CASRPTGGRNNSPLHF | TGTGCCAGCAGGCCGACAGGGGGCCGGAATAATTCACCCCTCCACTTT
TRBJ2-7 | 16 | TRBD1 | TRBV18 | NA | CASSLGQGSGTYEQYF | TGTGCCAGCTCGCTGGGACAGGGGTCAGGGACCTACGAGCAGTACTTC
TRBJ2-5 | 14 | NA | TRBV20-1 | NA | CSARVSAGRETQYF | TGCAGTGCTAGAGTCTCGGCGGGGCGGGAGACCCAGTACTTC
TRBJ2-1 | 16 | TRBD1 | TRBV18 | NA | CASSPGQGVSYNEQFF | TGTGCCAGCTCACCAGGGCAGGGGGTGTCCTACAATGAGCAGTTCTTC
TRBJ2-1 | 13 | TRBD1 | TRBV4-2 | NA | CASSQGDSDEQFF | TGTGCCAGCAGCCAAGGGGACAGCGATGAGCAGTTCTTC
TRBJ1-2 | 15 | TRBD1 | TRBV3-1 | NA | CASSQLGQGIYGYTF | TGTGCCAGCAGCCAGCTGGGACAGGGGATCTATGGCTACACCTTC
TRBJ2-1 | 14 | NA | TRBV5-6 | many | CASSSGTLYNEQFF | TGTGCCAGCAGCTCCGGGACACTCTACAATGAGCAGTTCTTC
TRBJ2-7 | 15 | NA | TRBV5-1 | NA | CASTRDRGLSYEQYF | TGCGCCAGCACTCGAGACAGGGGACTATCCTACGAGCAGTACTTC
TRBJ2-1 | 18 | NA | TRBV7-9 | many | CASSLRGQGPDRGNEQFF | TGTGCCAGCAGCCTCCGGGGGCAGGGCCCGGATCGGGGGAATGAGCAGTTCTTC
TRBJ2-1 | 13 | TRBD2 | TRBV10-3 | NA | CATSSSGGNEQFF | TGTGCCACGTCCAGTTCGGGAGGAAATGAGCAGTTCTTC
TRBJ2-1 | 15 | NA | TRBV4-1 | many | CASSQGQGLYNEQFF | TGCGCCAGCAGCCAAGGGCAGGGGCTCTACAATGAGCAGTTCTTC
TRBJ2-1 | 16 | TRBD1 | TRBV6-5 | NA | CASSWGSGGSYNEQFF | TGTGCCAGCAGTTGGGGATCAGGGGGATCCTACAATGAGCAGTTCTTC
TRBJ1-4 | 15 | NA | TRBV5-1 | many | CASSLSAGVDEKLFF | TGCGCCAGCAGCCTATCGGCGGGGGTGGACGAAAAACTGTTTTTT
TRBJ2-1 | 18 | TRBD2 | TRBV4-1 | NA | CASSQKLAGGPPYNEQFF | TGCGCCAGCAGCCAAAAACTAGCGGGGGGGCCTCCCTACAATGAGCAGTTCTTC
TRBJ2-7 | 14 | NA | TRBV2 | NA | CASSGQGNSYEQYF | TGTGCCAGCAGTGGCCAGGGCAACTCCTACGAGCAGTACTTC
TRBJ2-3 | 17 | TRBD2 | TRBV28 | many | CASRTIAGGRRTDTQYF | TGTGCCAGCAGGACTATAGCGGGGGGGCGGAGGACAGATACGCAGTATTTT
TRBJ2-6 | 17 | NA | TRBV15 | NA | CATSRVQWNSGANVLTF | TGTGCCACCAGCAGAGTTCAATGGAACTCTGGGGCCAACGTCCTGACTTTC
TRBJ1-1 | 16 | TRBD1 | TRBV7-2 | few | CASRGGGQGASTEAFF | TGTGCCAGCAGGGGCGGGGGACAGGGGGCTAGCACTGAAGCTTTCTTT
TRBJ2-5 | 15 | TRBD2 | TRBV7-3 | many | CASSSPGLAQETQYF | TGTGCCAGCAGCTCACCGGGACTAGCACAAGAGACCCAGTACTTC
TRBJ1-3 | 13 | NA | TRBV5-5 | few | CASSSSSGNTIYF | TGTGCCAGCAGCTCGAGCTCTGGAAACACCATATATTTT
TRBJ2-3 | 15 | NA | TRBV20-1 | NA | CSARPGVAGTDTQYF | TGCAGTGCTAGGCCCGGGGTAGCGGGCACAGATACGCAGTATTTT
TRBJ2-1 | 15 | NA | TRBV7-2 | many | CASRPWRGSDNEQFF | TGTGCCAGCAGGCCGTGGAGGGGGTCGGACAATGAGCAGTTCTTC
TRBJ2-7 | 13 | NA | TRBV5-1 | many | CASSLVGNYEQYF | TGCGCCAGCAGCTTGGTAGGGAACTACGAGCAGTACTTC
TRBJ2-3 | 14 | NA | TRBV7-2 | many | CASTPPVASRSQYF | TGTGCCAGCACCCCCCCCGTAGCGTCCCGGTCGCAGTATTTT
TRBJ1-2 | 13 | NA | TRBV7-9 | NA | CAGLTMSKNGYTF | TGTGCCGGCCTAACAATGTCGAAGAATGGCTACACCTTC
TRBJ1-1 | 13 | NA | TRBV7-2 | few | CASSVSVNTEAFF | TGTGCCAGCAGCGTCTCTGTGAACACTGAAGCTTTCTTT